The 2 T cell receptor beta chains reported below all come from one sample, sequenced in a study of blood T cell repertoires in COVID-19. Data came from immunoSEQ multiplex PCR; TCRdb stores just in-frame clones and leaves some out. The sample yields around 210,000 clones, 75% to 85% seen once. The sequenced sample consisted of peripheral blood. The receptors here all came from a middle-aged man with COVID-19, enrolled during active disease.

V usage is TRBV6-2 or TRBV6-3 and J usage is TRBJ2-3, with D possibly being TRBD2 (5 bases). The CDR3 length is 18 residues. Germline CDR1 MNHEY, CDR2 SVGEGT. The V end lost 5 bases, the J end lost 3 bases, and 24 bases lay between the germline ends. CDR3 bases: TGTGCCAGCAGTCCGGGTCACAGTCCTGTGACGGGGACAGATACGCAGTATTTT. This codes for CASSPGHSPVTGTDTQYF.

In its sample, this clone was seen a few times. The same CDR3 can be traced to other DNA sequences in this sample. This rearrangement joins TRBV9 to TRBJ2-2, with 8 bases aligning to TRBD2. Germline V gene data show CDR1 as SGDLS and CDR2 as YYNGEE. After removal of 1 base from V and 0 bases from J, the junction contained 2 bases not matched to a gene. CDR3 length equals 16 residues. The CDR3 bases are TGTGCCAGCAGCGTAAATAGCGGGGCGAACACCGGGGAGCTGTTTTTT. This codes for CASSVNSGANTGELFF.